This T cell receptor beta chain was identified in a study of prognosis after radiotherapy for stage I lung cancer. Researchers used two-round multiplex PCR to amplify TCR beta CDR3 starting from genomic DNA. Initially, in first-round PCR, primers specific to each TRBV and TRBJ gene were used. One entry per CDR3 protein, called by TCRdb with MiXCR from the multiplex PCR reads. The profile shows 45,000 to 60,000 distinct CDR3 sequences, 30% to 35% of them singletons. Blood, six milliliters, was collected at each of two time points. General study results and limits: Gene usage, both TRBV and TRBJ, reportedly differed between patients with metastases and patients without them.

This CDR3 is 12 amino acids long. Germline CDR1 MNHNS, CDR2 SASEGT. The V gene lost 7 bases and the J gene lost 3 bases, with 9 bases spanning the gap. This clonotype was observed a few times. No antigen is known for it. A read error is possible here, since a much larger clone lies one base away. The chain combines TRBV6-1 with TRBJ2-5; the D gene is possibly TRBD2 (6 bases). Specimen: PBMCs, collected before or after stereotactic body radiation therapy (not recorded which). The clonotype comes from a donor aged 50 or older with non-small cell lung cancer. The CDR3 sequence: CASIGSEETQYF. CDR3 nucleotides: TGTGCCAGCATCGGGAGTGAAGAGACCCAGTACTTC.